This T cell receptor beta chain was recorded in a study of PD-1 blockade in classical Hodgkin lymphoma. This clone was recorded once. No antigen is known for it. Study results and limitations: At C4D1, TCR diversity had climbed significantly for CD4+ cells, though not for CD8+ cells. Exclusion covered patients beginning nivolumab under 1 year post-ASCT.

The CDR3 loop spans 13 amino acids. Germline CDR1 is MDHEN and CDR2 is SYDVKM. Trimming stripped 6 bases from V and 10 bases from J, with 15 bases between. Method: immunoSEQ multiplex PCR; TCRdb's copy keeps in-frame clones and lacks some. The sample has roughly 10,000 clones, nearly 80% seen once. Relapses following autologous stem cell transplantation were seen in all patients, with brentuximab vedotin exposure varying. The source of this sequence is a human donor with classical Hodgkin lymphoma. The specimen was peripheral blood mononuclear cells (PBMCs), collected before the second cycle of nivolumab. The chain recombines TRBV28 with TRBJ2-2; D may be TRBD2 (5 bases). In nucleotides, the CDR3 is TGTGCCAGCAGATCTCTTCGGGGTTTGGAGCTGTTTTTT. It encodes CASRSLRGLELFF.